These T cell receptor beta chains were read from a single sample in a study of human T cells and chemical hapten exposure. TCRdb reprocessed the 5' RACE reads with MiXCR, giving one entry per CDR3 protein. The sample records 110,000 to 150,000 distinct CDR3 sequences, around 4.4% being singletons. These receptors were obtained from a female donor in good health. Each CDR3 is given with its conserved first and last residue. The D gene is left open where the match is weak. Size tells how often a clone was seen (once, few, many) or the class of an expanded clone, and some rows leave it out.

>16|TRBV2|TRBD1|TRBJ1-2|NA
TGTGCCAGCAGTCGGCTAAGGACAGGGGCAAACTATGGCTACACCTTC
CASSRLRTGANYGYTF
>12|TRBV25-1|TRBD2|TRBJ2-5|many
TGTGCCAGCGGGACTAGTGTAGAGACCCAGTACTTC
CASGTSVETQYF
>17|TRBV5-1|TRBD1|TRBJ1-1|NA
TGCGCCAGCACCCCTGGACAGGGGGGACCATTAGGCACTGAAGCTTTCTTT
CASTPGQGGPLGTEAFF
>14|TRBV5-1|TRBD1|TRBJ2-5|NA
TGCGCCAGCAGCGGGACAGGGGTCCAAGAGACCCAGTACTTC
CASSGTGVQETQYF
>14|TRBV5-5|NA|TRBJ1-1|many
TGTGCCAGCAGCTTCAAAGGGATGAACACTGAAGCTTTCTTT
CASSFKGMNTEAFF
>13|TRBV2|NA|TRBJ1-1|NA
TGTGCCACGGGGGGAAGGCAAGGGACTGAAGCTTTCTTT
CATGGRQGTEAFF
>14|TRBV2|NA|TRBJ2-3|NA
TGTGCCAGCGTAGCGGACTTAGCCACAGATACGCAGTATTTT
CASVADLATDTQYF
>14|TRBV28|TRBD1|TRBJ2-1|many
TGTGCCAGCAGCCCTGACAGGGCCAACAATGAGCAGTTCTTC
CASSPDRANNEQFF
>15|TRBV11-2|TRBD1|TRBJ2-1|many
TGTGCCAGCAGCTGGGGACAGGGTGCGTACAATGAGCAGTTCTTC
CASSWGQGAYNEQFF
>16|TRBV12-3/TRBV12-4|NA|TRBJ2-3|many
TGTGCCAGCAGTTTGTTCCCCGGCGGGGACACAGATACGCAGTATTTT
CASSLFPGGDTDTQYF
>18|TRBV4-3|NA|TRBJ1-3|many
TGCGCCAGCAGCCAAGATGGGCAGGGGACTATCTCTGGAAACACCATATATTTT
CASSQDGQGTISGNTIYF
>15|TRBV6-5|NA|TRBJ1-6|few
TGTGCCAGCAGCCTACTCACGGGGGGCAATTCACCCCTCCACTTT
CASSLLTGGNSPLHF
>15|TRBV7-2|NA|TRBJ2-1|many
TGTGCCAGCAGTCCGGCGCCGTTAAACCACTATGAGCAGTTCTTC
CASSPAPLNHYEQFF
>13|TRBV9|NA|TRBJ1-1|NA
TGTGCCAGCAGCGTAGTGGGGGCCACTGAAGCTTTCTTT
CASSVVGATEAFF
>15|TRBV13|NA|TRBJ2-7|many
TGTGCCAGCAGCTTAGATTCTGGGAGAGCCTACGAGCAGTACTTC
CASSLDSGRAYEQYF
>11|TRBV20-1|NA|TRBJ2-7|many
TGCAGTGCTGGTACTAGCTACGAGCAGTACTTC
CSAGTSYEQYF
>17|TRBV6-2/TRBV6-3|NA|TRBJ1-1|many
TGTGCCAGCACTCGGTACGCCAGGATGGGGTCAGGGACTGAAGCTTTCTTT
CASTRYARMGSGTEAFF
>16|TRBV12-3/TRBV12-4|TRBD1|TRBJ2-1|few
TGTGCCAGCAGTTACGACAGGGGGCCCTCCTACAATGAGCAGTTCTTC
CASSYDRGPSYNEQFF
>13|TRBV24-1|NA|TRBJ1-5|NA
TGTGCCACCAGTGACCCTATCCGTCAGCCCCAGCATTTT
CATSDPIRQPQHF
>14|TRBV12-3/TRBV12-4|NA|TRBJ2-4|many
TGTGCCAGCTCACGAGCCCCAGCCAAAAACATTCAGTACTTC
CASSRAPAKNIQYF
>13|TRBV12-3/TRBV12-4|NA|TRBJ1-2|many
TGTGCCAGCACCGTCGGGGGGGCTGGTGGCTACACCTTC
CASTVGGAGGYTF
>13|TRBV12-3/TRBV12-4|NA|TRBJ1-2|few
TGTGCCAGCAGCAACGGGTTATCTGGTGGCTACACCTTC
CASSNGLSGGYTF
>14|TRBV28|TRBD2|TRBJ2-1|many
TGTGCCACCAGCGGCGGGCGGGAGTACAATGAGCAGTTCTTC
CATSGGREYNEQFF